This T cell receptor beta chain came from a study of CD8+CD57+ T cells in acquired aplastic anemia. Study-wide context: DNA per sorted CD4+ or CD8+ sample ranged about 0.18 to 30 ug, averaging roughly 3.2 ug.

General study points: Some 31 sequences, all CD8+ CDR3, were shared between patients and controls.

CDR1 is LNHDA and CDR2 is SQIVND in the germline V gene (reference sequence). The CDR3 totals 16 residues. For CDR3 and TCR beta VDJ profiling, genomic DNA was the template used. TCRdb analysed the reads with MiXCR anew, one entry per CDR3 protein. The sample carries more than 250,000 distinct CDR3 sequences, 82% recorded once. To note about this clonotype: What it binds is unknown. At one of its ends the junction is not consistent with the germline gene, which may arise from a read error.

Individuals selected for sequencing had exhibited CD8+CD57+ cell expansion on flow cytometry. Severe acquired aplastic anemia was diagnosed in all patients. All patients were therapy-naive when blood was sampled. This clonotype originated in a human donor with aplastic anemia. The chain employs TRBV19 and TRBJ2-5; 9 bases fit TRBD2. The sample consisted of sorted CD4+, CD8+, or CD8+CD57+ T cells (not recorded which) from PBMCs. This CDR3 is CASSIASGAYQEHHFF. The CDR3 nucleotides read TGTGCCAGTAGTATAGCTAGCGGGGCCTACCAAGAGCACCACTTCTTC.